The entry below describes one T cell receptor beta chain. The data belong to a study of blood T cell repertoires in COVID-19. Study-wide background: Italy, Spain and the United States were the sources of the convalescent and acute COVID-19 samples. PBMCs, B-cell-depleted T cells, or T cells provided the cDNA or gDNA that made up the material.

CDR3 length equals 12 residues. Trimming took off 0 bases at V and 13 bases at J, with 10 bases between the two ends. The germline V gene encodes CDR1 LGHDT and CDR2 YNNKEL (reference sequence). Original handling: Nucleated cell counts were estimated from reference gene primer amplification. The repertoire was sequenced with immunoSEQ multiplex PCR; TCRdb's copy has only in-frame clones and lacks some. V and J calls and clone size are those listed in that table; D and trimming were worked out from the DNA. The data hold about 54,000 clones, with roughly nine tenths observed a single time. Input material: peripheral blood. The gene calls are TRBV3-1 (or the pseudogene TRBV3-2) and TRBJ2-1, with a weak D call TRBD2 (5 bases). The TCR was taken from a woman aged 60 to 75 with active or convalescent COVID-19. In nucleotides, the CDR3 is TGTGCCAGCAGCCAAGAGGGGAGACCACAGTTCTTC. Translating it yields CASSQEGRPQFF.